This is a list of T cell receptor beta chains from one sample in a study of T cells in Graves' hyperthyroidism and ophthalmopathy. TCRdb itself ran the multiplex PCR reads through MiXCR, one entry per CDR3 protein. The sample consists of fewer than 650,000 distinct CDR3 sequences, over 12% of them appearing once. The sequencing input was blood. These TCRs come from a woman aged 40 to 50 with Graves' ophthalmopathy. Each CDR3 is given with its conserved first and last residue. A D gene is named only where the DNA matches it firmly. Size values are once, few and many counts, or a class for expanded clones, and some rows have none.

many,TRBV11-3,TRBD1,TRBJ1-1,CASSFPGQGVLEAFF,TGTGCCAGCAGCTTCCCCGGACAGGGGGTTCTTGAAGCTTTCTTT
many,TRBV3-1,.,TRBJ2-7,CASSRGPVGTTYEQYF,TGTGCCAGCAGCCGTGGACCGGTTGGGACAACCTACGAGCAGTACTTC
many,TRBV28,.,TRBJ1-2,CASTPGGGDRYYGYTF,TGTGCCAGCACCCCTGGGGGGGGAGACCGGTACTATGGCTACACCTTC
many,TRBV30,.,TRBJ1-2,CAGPGNYGYTF,TGTGCCGGCCCAGGGAATTATGGCTACACCTTC
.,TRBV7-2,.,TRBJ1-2,CASSSRQRIYGYTF,TGTGCCAGCAGCTCCCGACAGAGAATCTATGGCTACACCTTC
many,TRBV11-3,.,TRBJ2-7,CASSSLVGWDEQYF,TGTGCCAGCAGCTCATTGGTAGGGTGGGACGAGCAGTACTTC
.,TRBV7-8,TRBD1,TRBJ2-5,CASSFQPQGGLETQYF,TGTGCCAGCAGCTTCCAGCCACAGGGGGGCCTGGAGACCCAGTACTTC
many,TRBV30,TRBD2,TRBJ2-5,CAWTSGLQETQYF,TGTGCCTGGACTAGCGGTTTACAAGAGACCCAGTACTTC
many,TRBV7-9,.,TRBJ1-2,CASSSVVGYTF,TGTGCCAGCAGCTCGGTTGTTGGCTACACCTTC
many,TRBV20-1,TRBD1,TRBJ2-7,CSTPGTGGPEQYF,TGCAGTACCCCGGGGACAGGGGGTCCCGAGCAGTACTTC
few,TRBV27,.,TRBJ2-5,CASKPLPGELETQYF,TGTGCCAGCAAGCCGCTTCCAGGGGAATTAGAGACCCAGTACTTC
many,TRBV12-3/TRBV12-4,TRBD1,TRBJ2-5,CASTPRGQGAAEETQYF,TGTGCCAGCACCCCTCGGGGCCAGGGGGCCGCGGAGGAGACCCAGTACTTC
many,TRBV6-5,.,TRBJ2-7,CASSYSNRGHEQYF,TGTGCCAGCAGTTACTCGAACCGGGGTCACGAGCAGTACTTC
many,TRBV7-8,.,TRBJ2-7,CASSLAFGEQYF,TGTGCCAGCAGCTTGGCTTTCGGCGAGCAGTACTTC
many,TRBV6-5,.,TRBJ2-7,CASSRYGGSYEQYF,TGTGCCAGCAGTCGTTACGGAGGCTCCTACGAGCAGTACTTC
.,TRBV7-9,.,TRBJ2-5,CASSLVGWGETQYF,TGTGCCAGCAGCTTAGTTGGCTGGGGAGAGACCCAGTACTTC
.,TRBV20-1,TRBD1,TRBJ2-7,CSANRQGHLPGREQYF,TGCAGTGCTAACAGACAGGGTCATCTGCCAGGTCGTGAGCAGTACTTC
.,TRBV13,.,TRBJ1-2,CASSLGLGTGNYGYTF,TGTGCCAGCAGCTTAGGGTTGGGGACGGGGAACTATGGCTACACCTTC
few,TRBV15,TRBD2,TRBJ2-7,CATSRPSGSNEQYF,TGTGCCACCAGCAGGCCCAGCGGGAGCAACGAGCAGTACTTC
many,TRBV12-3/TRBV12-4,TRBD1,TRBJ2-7,CASTLGQGHEQYF,TGTGCCAGCACCTTGGGACAGGGGCACGAGCAGTACTTC
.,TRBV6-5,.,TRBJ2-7,CASSYSNVPSSYEQYF,TGTGCCAGCAGTTACTCGAACGTTCCAAGCTCCTACGAGCAGTACTTC
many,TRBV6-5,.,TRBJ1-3,CASSYRGRSGNTIYF,TGTGCCAGCAGTTACAGAGGGAGGTCTGGAAACACCATATATTTT
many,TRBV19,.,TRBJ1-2,CASSMDPGSNYGYTF,TGTGCCAGTAGTATGGATCCGGGCTCTAACTATGGCTACACCTTC
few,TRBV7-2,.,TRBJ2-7,CASSRPGLAYEQYF,TGTGCCAGCAGCCGCCCAGGGTTAGCCTACGAGCAGTACTTC
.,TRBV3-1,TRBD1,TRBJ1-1,CASSQMGQGAGAFF,TGTGCCAGCAGCCAAATGGGACAGGGGGCGGGTGCTTTCTTT
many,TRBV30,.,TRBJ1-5,CAWSVLINQPQHF,TGTGCCTGGAGTGTACTGATCAATCAGCCCCAGCATTTT
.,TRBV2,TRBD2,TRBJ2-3,CASRLAVYTDTQYF,TGTGCCAGCAGACTAGCGGTTTACACAGATACGCAGTATTTT
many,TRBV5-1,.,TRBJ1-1,CASSPPGGGMNTEAFF,TGCGCCAGCAGCCCGCCGGGAGGGGGAATGAACACTGAAGCTTTCTTT
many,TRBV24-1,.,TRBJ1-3,CATSDDSSGNTIYF,TGTGCCACCAGTGATGACAGCTCTGGAAACACCATATATTTT
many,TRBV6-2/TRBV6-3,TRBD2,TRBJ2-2,CASSRTSASNTGELFF,TGTGCCAGCAGCCGGACTAGCGCATCGAACACCGGGGAGCTGTTTTTT
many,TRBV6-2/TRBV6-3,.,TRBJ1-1,CASRRSTGEAFF,TGTGCCAGCCGGAGGTCGACAGGCGAGGCTTTCTTT
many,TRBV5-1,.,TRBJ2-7,CASSPRASQLTEQYF,TGCGCCAGCAGCCCTCGGGCATCCCAATTGACCGAGCAGTACTTC
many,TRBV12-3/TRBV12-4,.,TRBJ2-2,CASSLQGNGELFF,TGTGCCAGCAGTTTACAGGGTAACGGGGAGCTGTTTTTT
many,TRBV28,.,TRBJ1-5,CASTWTDQPQHF,TGTGCCAGCACCTGGACCGATCAGCCCCAGCATTTT
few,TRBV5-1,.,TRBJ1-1,CASSLLRDSRDTEAFF,TGCGCCAGCAGCTTGTTAAGGGATTCCAGGGACACTGAAGCTTTCTTT
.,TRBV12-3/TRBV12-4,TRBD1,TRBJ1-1,CASSLKFPGQLKISEAFF,TGTGCCAGCAGTTTAAAGTTCCCGGGACAGCTTAAGATCTCTGAAGCTTTCTTT
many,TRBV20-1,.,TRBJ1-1,CSTIKGNTEAFF,TGCAGTACCATTAAGGGAAACACTGAAGCTTTCTTT
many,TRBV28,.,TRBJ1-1,CASSFWQNTEAFF,TGTGCCAGCAGTTTCTGGCAGAACACTGAAGCTTTCTTT
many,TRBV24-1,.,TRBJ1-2,CATSDAAAYGYTF,TGTGCCACCAGTGACGCGGCGGCGTATGGCTACACCTTC
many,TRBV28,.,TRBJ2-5,CASSFYNQETQYF,TGTGCCAGCAGTTTTTACAACCAAGAGACCCAGTACTTC
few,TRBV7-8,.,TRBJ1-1,CASSFGQGLKNTEAFF,TGTGCCAGCAGTTTCGGGCAGGGGCTAAAGAACACTGAAGCTTTCTTT
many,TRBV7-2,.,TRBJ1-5,CASTLQGLDQPQHF,TGTGCCAGCACATTACAGGGTTTGGATCAGCCCCAGCATTTT
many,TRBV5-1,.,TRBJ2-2,CASSIRPLKGNTGELFF,TGCGCCAGCAGCATTAGACCCCTAAAGGGGAACACCGGGGAGCTGTTTTTT
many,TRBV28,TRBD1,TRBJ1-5,CASTLTGGFQPQHF,TGTGCCAGCACTCTGACAGGGGGCTTTCAGCCCCAGCATTTT
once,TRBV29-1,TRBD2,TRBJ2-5,CSVPSGYQETQYF,TGCAGCGTTCCTAGCGGGTACCAAGAGACCCAGTACTTC
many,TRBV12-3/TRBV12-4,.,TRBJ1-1,CASSTQGTTEAFF,TGTGCCAGCTCAACCCAGGGGACCACTGAAGCTTTCTTT
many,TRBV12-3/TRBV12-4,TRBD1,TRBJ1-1,CASSQGARVTEAFF,TGTGCCAGCAGCCAGGGGGCGCGGGTCACTGAAGCTTTCTTT
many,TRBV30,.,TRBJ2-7,CAWSNREYEQYF,TGTGCCTGGAGTAACAGGGAATACGAGCAGTACTTC
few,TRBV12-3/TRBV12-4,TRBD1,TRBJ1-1,CASTWDRARTEAFF,TGTGCCAGCACCTGGGACAGGGCGCGAACTGAAGCTTTCTTT
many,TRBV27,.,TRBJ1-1,CASSLTTTLMNTEAFF,TGTGCCAGCAGTCTGACCACCACCCTCATGAACACTGAAGCTTTCTTT
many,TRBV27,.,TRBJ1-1,CASSFGGLGTEAFF,TGTGCCAGCAGTTTTGGCGGCCTGGGCACTGAAGCTTTCTTT
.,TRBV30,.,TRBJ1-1,CAWSVRGSEAFF,TGTGCCTGGAGTGTACGCGGTTCTGAAGCTTTCTTT
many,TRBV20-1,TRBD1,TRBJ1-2,CSVSTGDRYGYTF,TGCAGTGTCTCGACAGGGGACCGCTATGGCTACACCTTC
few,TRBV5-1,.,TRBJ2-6,CASSPDWEPRSGANVLTF,TGCGCCAGCAGCCCTGACTGGGAGCCCCGCTCTGGGGCCAACGTCCTGACTTTC
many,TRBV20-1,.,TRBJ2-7,CSASVKTYEQYF,TGCAGTGCTAGTGTCAAGACCTACGAGCAGTACTTC
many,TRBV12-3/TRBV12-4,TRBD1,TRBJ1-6,CASRHTGERSPLHF,TGTGCCAGCAGGCATACAGGGGAACGGTCACCCCTCCACTTT
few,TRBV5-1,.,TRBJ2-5,CASSTYRDNQETQYF,TGCGCCAGCAGCACTTACCGGGACAACCAAGAGACCCAGTACTTC
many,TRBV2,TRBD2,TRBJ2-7,CASSEERAGVAYEQYF,TGTGCCAGCAGTGAAGAAAGAGCGGGAGTTGCCTACGAGCAGTACTTC